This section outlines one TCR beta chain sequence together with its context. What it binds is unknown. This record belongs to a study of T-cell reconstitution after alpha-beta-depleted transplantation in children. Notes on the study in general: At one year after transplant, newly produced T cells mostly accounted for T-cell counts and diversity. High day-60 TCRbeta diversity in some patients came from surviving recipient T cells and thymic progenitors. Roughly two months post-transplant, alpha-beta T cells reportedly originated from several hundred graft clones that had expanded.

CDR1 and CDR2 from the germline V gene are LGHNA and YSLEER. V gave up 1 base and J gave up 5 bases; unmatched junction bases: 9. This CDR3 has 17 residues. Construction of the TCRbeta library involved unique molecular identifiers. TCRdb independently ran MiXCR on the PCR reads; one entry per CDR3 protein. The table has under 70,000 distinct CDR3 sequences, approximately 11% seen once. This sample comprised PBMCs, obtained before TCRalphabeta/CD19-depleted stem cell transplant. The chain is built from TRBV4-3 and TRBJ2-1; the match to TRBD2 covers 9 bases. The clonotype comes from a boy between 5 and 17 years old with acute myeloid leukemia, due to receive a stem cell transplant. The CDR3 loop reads CASSQVGGLAWNNEQFF. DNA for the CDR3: TGCGCCAGCAGCCAAGTGGGGGGACTAGCATGGAACAATGAGCAGTTCTTC.